This TCR beta chain was captured in a study of shared clonotypes between healthy human individuals (dated by TCRdb to 2018 to 2021). In the study overall: Two women and three men aged 18 to 49 years were included in the cohort. The study deeply sequenced blood TCR repertoires of 5 or 6 healthy adults to estimate repertoire size and the extent of clonotype sharing between individuals. Each donor's leukapheresis produced roughly between about 0.9 and 9.5 billion PBMCs. To increase sequencing depth and limit assay-specific biases, TCR repertoire library preparation and sequencing were carried out by different laboratories using diverse techniques. Per donor, three plates each were used for CD4 naive and CD4 memory, two for CD8 naive, and one for CD8 memory.

Healthy HIV-negative adults with no recently reported acute infections or vaccinations were included as donors. Every donor was a Caucasian adult residing in Nashville, Tennessee, USA. CD4+ T cells were enriched by magnetic negative selection; naive cells were then positively selected on CD45RA, and the negative fraction formed the memory subset. After blood collection by leukapheresis, PBMCs were isolated using Ficoll-Histopaque density gradient centrifugation and then cryopreserved in the vapor phase of liquid nitrogen. Analytical flow cytometry was used to check the purity and quantity of each magnetically sorted T cell population. Genomic DNA was isolated from each sorted fraction and quantified by UV absorbance on a Nanodrop 2000c. TCR CDR3 regions were amplified from genomic DNA by multiplex PCR using the deep immunoSEQ assay. Genomic DNA extracted from each cell subset was distributed evenly over all wells of several immunoSEQ 96-well plates, and each plate served as one replicate. For sorted subsets, about 220 ng of genomic DNA, equivalent to 30,000 or so T cell genomes, went into each replicate PCR. The purified libraries were quantified using a Qubit 3.0 fluorometer, sized with a Bioanalyzer 2100, and then quantified again using the KAPA Library Quantification kit. Every immunoSEQ 96-well plate was sequenced on a separate single-read 150-cycle Illumina NextSeq 550 flow cell. Per the source publication's procedure: Because only junctional sequences without quality scores were contained in the immunoSEQ output, filtering matching that applied to full-length reads could not be performed. To assign V/J genes and CDR3, sequences were annotated using PyIR, a Python wrapper for IgBLAST v1.9, with IMGT germline references. Reads with weak V/J assignments (E-value above 1e-6), missing CDR3, stop codons, out-of-frame junctions, or ambiguous translated residues were removed. A V3J clonotype was defined by an identical inferred V gene, J gene, and CDR3 amino acid sequence. To compute the percentage overlap between repertoires, the number of shared unique clonotypes was divided by the size of the smaller repertoire. Richness of each repertoire was evaluated using RTK rarefaction, the Chao1 estimator, and Recon v2.1 estimates of unobserved clonotypes. For all TCRbeta clonotypes obtained by the gDNA method from four donors, generation probabilities were computed with OLGA. TCRdb stores this immuneACCESS table with in-frame sequences only. Part of the clones is absent; in the studies checked, under half of the shortfall reflects unresolved V genes, and no reason is known for the rest. V, J and clone size reflect that table, while D and trimming were determined from the DNA. The sample table holds fewer than 3 million clones, of which 80% to 95% were seen once. Of the sample, 0.3% to 0.4% is held by the ten largest clones.

The CDR3 runs 15 residues from the cysteine to the phenylalanine. Of the read, only the CDR3 DNA is kept; its 45 bases are in frame from base 1. Trimming removed 3 bases from V and 0 bases from J, leaving 9 bases between the germline ends. CDR1 MDHEN and CDR2 SYDVKM were looked up in the germline V gene. Overall study outcomes, separate from this receptor: Across a few donors, approximately 5% of naive CD4, around 3.5% of naive CD8, 2% to 2.5% of memory CD4, and over 0.35% of memory CD8 clonotypes were shared. Higher generation probabilities were observed for clonotypes shared by all four sorted-subset donors than for non-shared clonotypes. Rarefaction of sorted-subset datasets indicated incomplete sequencing despite the large sequencing depth. Pairwise subsampling led to the expectation that sequencing depth would affect the degree of clonotype sharing among donors. Only blood was sampled, and tissue TCR repertoires likely differ from those in blood. The genetic and exposure-history diversity represented was limited by the small number of donors. Estimated clonotype richness was generally larger for naive than for memory subsets.

In the case of this clone: It has no known antigen specificity. No base-level quality is on record; no much larger clone is a single base apart. Other DNA sequences from this sample encode an identical CDR3 as well.

The source is a man aged 18 to 29 in good health. Some clones in this sample may be carry-over from other donors' samples. Input material: naive CD4+ T cells from PBMCs. The intended sense of this specimen's cell subset or site label: CD45RA+ positively selected. The V and J genes are TRBV28 and TRBJ2-1; possibly the D gene is TRBD2, per 6 matching bases. The nucleotide sequence is given as TGTGCCAGCAGTTTTGCGGGGTCCTCCTACAATGAGCAGTTCTTC. Its translation reads: CASSFAGSSYNEQFF.